The present TCR beta chain was sequenced within a study of stem cell transplantation in POMP-related autoinflammatory disease. The germline CDR1 and CDR2 sequences are MGHRA and YSYEKL. The CDR3 contains 17 residues. The V gene lost 0 bases and the J gene lost 0 bases, with 11 bases spanning the gap. The protocol was immunoSEQ multiplex PCR, while the TCRdb copy is restricted to in-frame clones and leaves out a portion. The sample holds tens of thousands of clones; roughly 93% are singletons and the top ten take around 0.72%. This clonotype was sampled from a human patient with POMP-related autoinflammation and immune dysregulation (PRAID). A share of the T cells may be of graft donor origin. The chain links TRBV4-1 to TRBJ1-4; D remains ambiguous. The source material was CD4+ T cells from PBMCs, sampled after stem cell transplantation. The CDR3 nucleotides are TGCGCCAGCAGCCAAGATAGAGGCACCTCAACTAATGAAAAACTGTTTTTT. As protein: CASSQDRGTSTNEKLFF.